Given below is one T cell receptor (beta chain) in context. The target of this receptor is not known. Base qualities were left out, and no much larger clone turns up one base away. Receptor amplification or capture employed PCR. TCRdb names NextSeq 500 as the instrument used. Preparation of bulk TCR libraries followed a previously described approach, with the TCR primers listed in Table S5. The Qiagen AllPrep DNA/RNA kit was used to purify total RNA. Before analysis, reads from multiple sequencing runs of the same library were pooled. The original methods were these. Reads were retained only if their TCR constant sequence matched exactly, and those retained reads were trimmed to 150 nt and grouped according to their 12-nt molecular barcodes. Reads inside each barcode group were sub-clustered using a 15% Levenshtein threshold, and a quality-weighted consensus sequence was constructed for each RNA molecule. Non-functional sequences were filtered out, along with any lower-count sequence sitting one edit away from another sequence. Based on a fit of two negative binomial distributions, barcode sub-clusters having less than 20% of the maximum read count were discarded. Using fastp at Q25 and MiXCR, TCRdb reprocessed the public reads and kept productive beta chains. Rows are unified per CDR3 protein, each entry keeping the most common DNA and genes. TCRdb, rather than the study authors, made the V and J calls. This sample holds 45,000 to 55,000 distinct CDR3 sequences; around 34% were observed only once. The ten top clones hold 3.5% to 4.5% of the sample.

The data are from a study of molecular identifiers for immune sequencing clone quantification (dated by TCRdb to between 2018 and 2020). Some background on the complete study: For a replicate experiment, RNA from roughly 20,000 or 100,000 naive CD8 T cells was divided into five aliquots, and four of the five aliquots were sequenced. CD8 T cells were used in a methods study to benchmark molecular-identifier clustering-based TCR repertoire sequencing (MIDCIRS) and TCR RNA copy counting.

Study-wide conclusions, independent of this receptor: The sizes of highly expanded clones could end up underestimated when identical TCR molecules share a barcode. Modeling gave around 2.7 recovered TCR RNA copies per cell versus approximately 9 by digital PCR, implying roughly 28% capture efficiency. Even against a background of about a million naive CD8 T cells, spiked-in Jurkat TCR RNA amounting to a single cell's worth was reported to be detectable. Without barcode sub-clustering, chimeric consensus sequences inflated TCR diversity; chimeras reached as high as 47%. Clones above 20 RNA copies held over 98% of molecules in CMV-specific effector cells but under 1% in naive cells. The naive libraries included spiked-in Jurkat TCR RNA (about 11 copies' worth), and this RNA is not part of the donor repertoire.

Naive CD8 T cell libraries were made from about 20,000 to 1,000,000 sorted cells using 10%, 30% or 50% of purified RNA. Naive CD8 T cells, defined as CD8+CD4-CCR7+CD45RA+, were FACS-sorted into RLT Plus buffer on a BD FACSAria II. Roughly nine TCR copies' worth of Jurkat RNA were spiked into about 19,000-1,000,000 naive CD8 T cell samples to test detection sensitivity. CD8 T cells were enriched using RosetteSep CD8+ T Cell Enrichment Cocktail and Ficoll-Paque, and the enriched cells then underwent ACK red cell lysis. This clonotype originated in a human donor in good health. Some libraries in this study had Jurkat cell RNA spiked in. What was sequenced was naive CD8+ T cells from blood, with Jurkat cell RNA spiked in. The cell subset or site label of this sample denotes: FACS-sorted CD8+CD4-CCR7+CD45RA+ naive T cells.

The CDR3: CASSGGRDTQYF. Read as DNA, the sequence is TGTGCCAGCAGCGGCGGGAGAGATACGCAGTATTTT. Here the chain combines TRBV4-2 and TRBJ2-3, and 7 junction bases match TRBD2. Reading from cysteine to phenylalanine, the CDR3 counts 12 amino acids. The CDR3 DNA has 36 bases and is translated from base 1. The germline V gene yields LGHNA for CDR1 and YNFKEQ for CDR2. The germline V end is reduced by 5 bases and the J end by 5 bases; junction bases left unmatched: 1.